One sample yielded the 27 T cell receptor beta chains listed below, sequenced in a study of control samples from healthy donors and cancer patients. TCRdb keeps only in-frame clones here, not all; method: immunoSEQ multiplex PCR. The sample lists about 150,000 clones; about 95% were seen once. The specimen was PBMCs. These receptors came from a man between 60 and 75 years old with colorectal cancer.

This clone was seen a single time. This chain joins TRBV3-1 (or the pseudogene TRBV3-2) and TRBJ2-2, with 7 positions matching TRBD1. Germline V CDR1 and CDR2: LGHDT, YNNKEL (reference sequence). The CDR3 covers 15 residues. The V and J ends lost 5 bases and 3 bases, in that order; junction bases with no gene match: 6. CDR3 DNA: TGTGCCAGCAGCGCCCGGGACAGATACACCGGGGAGCTGTTTTTT. Translating it yields CASSARDRYTGELFF.

The chain uses TRBV4-2 and TRBJ1-3; 7 positions agree with TRBD1. Germline lookup yields CDR1 LGHNA and CDR2 YNFKEQ. The V and J ends lost 1 base and 3 bases, in that order; junction bases with no gene match: 9. There are 17 residues in the CDR3. The chain's CDR3 is CASSQGRQGSFGNTIYF. As DNA, the CDR3 is TGTGCCAGCAGCCAAGGGCGACAGGGTTCATTTGGAAACACCATATATTTT.

V is TRBV13 and J is TRBJ2-7, with 10 bases identical to TRBD1. The CDR3 covers 15 residues. Trimming removed 4 bases from V and 1 base from J; junction bases left unmatched: 4. The V gene's germline CDR1 is PRHDT and CDR2 FYEKMQ (reference sequence). The CDR3: CASSSGTGESYEQYF. CDR3 bases: TGTGCCAGCAGCTCCGGGACAGGGGAATCCTACGAGCAGTACTTC.

V usage is TRBV5-3 and J usage is TRBJ2-2; D gene uncertain. TRBV5-3 is placed among ORFs of uncertain function. V was pared by 8 bases and J by 3 bases, with 11 bases between. The CDR3 runs 13 residues. Here the CDR3 DNA reads TGTGCCAGCCTGACGACGGACACCGGGGAGCTGTTTTTT. Its protein product is CASLTTDTGELFF.

The V and J genes are TRBV18 and TRBJ1-2; TRBD1 might be the D (5 bases). V shed 2 bases and J shed 2 bases, with 6 bases lying between them. The CDR3 covers 13 residues. Per the germline V gene, CDR1 is KGHSH and CDR2 is LQKENI. The CDR3 reads CASSPGGNYGYTF. The CDR3, as DNA: TGTGCCAGCTCACCAGGGGGGAACTATGGCTACACCTTC.

The chain recombines TRBV24-1 with TRBJ2-5; TRBD1 is a possible D gene (5 bases). V shed 8 bases and J shed 3 bases, with 18 bases lying between them. The CDR3 has 15 residues. CDR1 and CDR2 from the germline V gene are KGHDR and SFDVKD. CDR3 bases: TGTGCCACCACATTAGGGAAACGGACAAAAGAGACCCAGTACTTC. Protein: CATTLGKRTKETQYF.

The chain employs TRBV5-5 and TRBJ2-5; 7 bases match TRBD1. The CDR3 has 13 amino acids. Germline-derived CDR1 and CDR2 are SGHKS and YYEKEE (reference sequence). V lost 4 bases, J lost 4 bases, and 4 bases stayed unmatched. CDR3 nucleotides: TGTGCCAGCAGCGCCACAGGGGCAGAGACCCAGTACTTC. Its translation is CASSATGAETQYF.

The rearrangement joins TRBV5-1 to TRBJ2-4, with TRBD2 matching 7 bases. The length of the CDR3 is 15 residues. The junction had 9 bases not matched to a gene; V was cut back by 3 bases and J by 6 bases. The germline gives CDR1 SGHRS, CDR2 YFSETQ. Here the CDR3 reads CASSWEGPGPNIQYF. The CDR3 DNA follows: TGCGCCAGCAGCTGGGAGGGGCCAGGGCCAAACATTCAGTACTTC.

The rearrangement links TRBV30 to TRBJ1-6; D unclear. Deletions cut 3 bases from V and 5 bases from J, with 11 bases between. Germline CDR1 is GTSNPN and CDR2 is SVGIG (reference sequence). CDR3 size: 14 residues. CDR3 sequence: CAWRYETDNSPLHF. As DNA, the CDR3 is TGTGCCTGGAGGTACGAGACGGATAATTCACCCCTCCACTTT.

V and J are TRBV9 and TRBJ2-1; maybe TRBD1 (6 bases). Germline lookup yields CDR1 SGDLS and CDR2 YYNGEE. The CDR3 spans 13 residues. V was shortened by 3 bases and J by 9 bases, with 13 bases between the two germline ends. The CDR3 region is CASSADRGVEQFF. The CDR3 bases are TGTGCCAGCAGCGCGGACAGAGGGGTTGAGCAGTTCTTC.

This chain uses TRBV11-3 with TRBJ1-1; possible D gene TRBD1, 5 bases. Trimming left V 5 bases short and J 7 bases short, with 14 bases between. Looked up from germline, CDR1 is SGHNT and CDR2 is YENEEA. There are 13 residues in the CDR3. CDR3 in DNA: TGTGCCAGCAGCCTAACCCGGGGCCATGAAGCTTTCTTT. Protein product: CASSLTRGHEAFF.

Regarding this clone: In the same sample, other DNA sequences code for this CDR3. The chain is built from TRBV7-2 and TRBJ1-6; tentatively, D is TRBD1 (6 bases). V gave up 1 base and J gave up 7 bases, with 17 bases separating them. The CDR3 has 17 amino acids. Looked up from germline, CDR1 is SGHTA and CDR2 is FQGNSA. The CDR3 DNA is TGTGCCAGCAGCTTAGGGGGAGGGGGTGTGGGGAATTCACCCCTCCACTTT. The encoded protein is CASSLGGGGVGNSPLHF.

The chain joins TRBV21-1 to TRBJ1-2; TRBD1, the D gene given by the table, was not confirmed from the DNA. TRBV21-1 represents a pseudogene. The CDR3 consists of 14 residues. The CDR3 reads CASPWTGNFYGYTF. CDR3 nucleotide sequence: TGTGCCAGCCCCTGGACAGGCAACTTCTATGGCTACACCTTC.

This clone was observed once. The chain links TRBV5-1 to TRBJ1-2, with a tentative D call TRBD1 (5 bases). V was clipped by 4 bases and J by 1 base, with 23 bases between them. The CDR3 consists of 18 residues. The germline V gene encodes CDR1 SGHRS and CDR2 YFSETQ. CDR3 residues: CASSPYSTESDSNYGYTF. In DNA, the CDR3 is TGCGCCAGCAGCCCCTACTCGACAGAGTCGGATAGTAACTATGGCTACACCTTC.

This rearrangement joins TRBV2 to TRBJ1-5; possibly TRBD1 for D (5 bases). V shed 6 bases and J shed 6 bases, with 12 bases lying between them. In germline, CDR1 is SNHLY, CDR2 FYNNEI. This CDR3 has 13 residues. The CDR3 region is CASRAGSGQPQHF. CDR3 DNA sequence: TGTGCCAGCAGGGCAGGGTCGGGTCAGCCCCAGCATTTT.

The V and J genes are TRBV27 and TRBJ2-7; no firm D call. Trimming took 5 bases from V and 11 from J, leaving 22 bases between them. CDR1 and CDR2 from the germline V gene are MNHEY and SMNVEV (reference sequence). The CDR3 sequence is 14 residues long. The CDR3 nucleotides are TGTGCCAGCAGTAATGGGCAGCATTCCAAAGGAGAGTACTTC. Amino acids: CASSNGQHSKGEYF.

This rearrangement joins TRBV2 to TRBJ2-3; TRBD2 might be the D (7 bases). Germline CDR1 and CDR2: SNHLY and FYNNEI. The CDR3 is 14 residues long. The V end lost 8 bases, the J end lost 0 bases, and 12 bases lay between the germline ends. CDR3 sequence: CASVAGASTDTQYF. In DNA, the CDR3 is TGTGCCAGCGTGGCGGGGGCTAGCACAGATACGCAGTATTTT.

The J gene is TRBJ2-3, the V gene TRBV3-1 (or the pseudogene TRBV3-2), with D unresolved. The CDR3 runs to 14 residues. V was cut by 3 bases and J by 0 bases, with 7 bases left in between. Germline V gene sequence: CDR1 LGHDT, CDR2 YNNKEL (reference sequence). DNA for the CDR3: TGTGCCAGCAGCCATTCCGGGAGCACAGATACGCAGTATTTT. Its protein product is CASSHSGSTDTQYF.

V gene TRBV28 combines with J gene TRBJ1-2; D is possibly TRBD1 (6 bases). V dropped 6 bases and J dropped 3 bases, with 14 bases sitting between them. CDR1 and CDR2 (germline): MDHEN, SYDVKM. The CDR3 contains 14 residues. For the CDR3, the DNA is TGTGCCAGCAGGGTCAGAGGGGGGGACTATGGCTACACCTTC. Its translation: CASRVRGGDYGYTF.

The chain links TRBV7-9 to TRBJ2-1; TRBD2 is a possible D gene (6 bases). CDR3 size: 15 residues. V was clipped by 4 bases and J by 4 bases, with 14 bases between them. Germline V gene data show CDR1 as SEHNR and CDR2 as FQNEAQ (reference sequence). The CDR3 spells CASSSSGPRYNEQFF. CDR3 DNA sequence: TGTGCCAGCAGCTCGAGCGGGCCGCGATACAATGAGCAGTTCTTC.

This sequence joins TRBV6-2 or TRBV6-3 and TRBJ2-3; D gene unclear. Germline V gene data show CDR1 as MNHEY and CDR2 as SVGEGT. Trimming left V 5 bases short and J 0 bases short, with 15 bases between. This CDR3 spans 16 amino acids. The CDR3 loop reads CASSARFPFSTDTQYF. The CDR3 bases are TGTGCCAGCAGTGCCCGATTCCCCTTTAGCACAGATACGCAGTATTTT.

This chain joins TRBV13 and TRBJ1-2; 8 bases agree with TRBD1. The germline CDR1 and CDR2 sequences are PRHDT and FYEKMQ (reference sequence). This CDR3 is built from 18 residues. The junction had 19 bases not matched to a gene; V was cut back by 6 bases and J by 4 bases. The CDR3 DNA follows: TGTGCCAGCAGACAAATTGATTCAGGGGGCGGCGAATCCTATGGCTACACCTTC. The encoded protein is CASRQIDSGGGESYGYTF. The whole variable domain, filled in from reference TRBV13 and TRBJ1-2, reads AAGVIQSPRHLIKEKRETATLKCYPIPRHDTVYWYQQGPGQDPQFLISFYEKMQSDKGSIPDRFSAQQFSDYHSELNMSSLELGDSALYFCASRQIDSGGGESYGYTFGSGTRLTVV.

V gene TRBV18 combines with J gene TRBJ1-5; D not certain. V was pared by 4 bases and J by 1 base, with 8 bases between. The germline V gene encodes CDR1 KGHSH and CDR2 LQKENI. The CDR3 loop spans 14 amino acids. The chain's CDR3 is CASSQGRSNQPQHF. Here the CDR3 DNA reads TGTGCCAGCTCACAGGGTAGGAGCAATCAGCCCCAGCATTTT.

V usage is TRBV4-1 and J usage is TRBJ1-3; D is ambiguous. Germline assignment: CDR1 MGHRA and CDR2 YSYEKL. V lost 1 base to trimming and J lost 1 base, with 5 bases between them. CDR3 size: 14 residues. CDR3 amino acids: CASSQGRSGNTIYF. The CDR3 DNA sequence: TGCGCCAGCAGCCAAGGGAGATCTGGAAACACCATATATTTT.

The chain uses TRBV10-3 and TRBJ2-5; 7 positions match TRBD1. CDR1 is ENHRY and CDR2 is SYGVKD in the germline V gene. V dropped 4 bases and J dropped 4; count of bases not matched to a gene: 3. The CDR3 contains 13 residues. The CDR3 DNA is TGTGCCATCAGTGCGGCAGGGGGAGAGACCCAGTACTTC. The encoded protein is CAISAAGGETQYF.

J is TRBJ1-2 and V is TRBV27; 8 bases fit TRBD1. V trimming: 5 bases; J trimming: 8 bases; junction bases outside the gene matches: 13. The CDR3 loop spans 15 amino acids. CDR1 is MNHEY and CDR2 is SMNVEV in the germline V gene (reference sequence). In DNA form, the CDR3 reads TGTGCCAGCAGTCCCGGAGCAGGGGGCAAGGGGGGCTACACCTTC. It codes for CASSPGAGGKGGYTF.

The chain joins TRBV5-4 to TRBJ1-1, with D hard to call. The CDR3 covers 13 residues. CDR1 is SGHNT and CDR2 is YYREEE in the germline V gene (reference sequence). V dropped 3 bases and J dropped 3 bases, with 9 bases sitting between them. The DNA of the CDR3 is TGTGCCAGCAGCTCGACTACAGACACTGAAGCTTTCTTT. This gives the protein CASSSTTDTEAFF. The whole variable domain, remainder taken from reference TRBV5-4 and TRBJ1-1, is ETGVTQSPTHLIKTRGQQVTLRCSSQSGHNTVSWYQQALGQGPQFIFQYYREEENGRGNFPPRFSGLQFPNYSSELNVNALELDDSALYLCASSSTTDTEAFFGQGTRLTVV.